This TCR beta chain was sequenced during a study of PD-1 blockade in classical Hodgkin lymphoma. Overall study: Patients had nivolumab dosed at 3 mg/kg, delivered intravenously every 2 weeks. Study-wide findings and caveats: A significant rise in TCR diversity was seen by C4D1 for CD4+ cells but not for CD8+ cells. Individuals who commenced nivolumab within less than 1 year of ASCT were excluded. Complete responders possessed baseline diversity comparable to newly diagnosed patients.

Every one of the patients relapsed after autologous stem cell transplantation (brentuximab vedotin exposure was variable). This CDR3 is 12 amino acids long. The germline V gene has CDR1 LGHNA and CDR2 YNFKEQ. Trimming removed 0 bases at V and 10 bases at J, with 7 bases between. This table comes from immunoSEQ multiplex PCR, and its TCRdb copy is limited to in-frame clones, with some not included. The sample yields about 93,000 clones, around 81% seen once. As for this clone: The antigen is not known.

The chain is built from TRBV4-2 and TRBJ2-1; D is ambiguous. The TCR was taken from a human donor with classical Hodgkin lymphoma. This specimen consisted of peripheral blood mononuclear cells (PBMCs), obtained before the second cycle of nivolumab. In nucleotides, the CDR3 is TGTGCCAGCAGCCAAGATAATGTGGAGCAGTTCTTC. Translation: CASSQDNVEQFF.